This T cell receptor beta chain was captured by sequencing in a study of control samples from healthy donors and cancer patients. Profiling relied on immunoSEQ multiplex PCR, and the TCRdb table lists in-frame clones only, not all of them. The sample yields some 210,000 clones, about 90% seen once. The CDR3 extends over 15 amino acids. Trimming cost V 1 base and J 4 bases; bases outside gene matches: 3. Germline CDR1 LNHDA, CDR2 SQIVND (reference sequence). This TCR was sampled from a man aged 30 to 39 in good health. The chain uses TRBV19 and TRBJ2-2; 7 nucleotides align to TRBD1. Sequencing input: blood. CDR3 protein: CASSIGGGSTGELFF. The DNA for the CDR3 is TGTGCCAGTAGTATAGGAGGGGGCAGCACCGGGGAGCTGTTTTTT.